The 19 T cell receptor beta chains below all came from one sample that was sequenced in a study of shared clonotypes between healthy human individuals (dated by TCRdb to the early 2020s). CD8 naive samples were obtained by positive selection for CCR7 among CD45RO-negative cells, yielding a CD45RA+CCR7+ population from which TemRA cells were excluded. Library preparation used the immunoSEQ multiplex PCR assay. TCRdb carries this immuneACCESS record with in-frame sequences only. Its versions omit some clonotypes, under half of them owing to an unresolved V gene in the studies checked, with the rest unexplained. The sample table records some 740,000 clones; about 92% of these occur just once. The ten largest clones represent 24% of the sample. The sequenced material came from naive CD8+ T cells sorted from blood. Read against the paper, the sample's cell subset or site label means: CD45RA+CCR7+. These receptors were obtained from a man aged 25-45 years in good health.

This clone was counted once. The rearrangement joins TRBV30 to TRBJ2-7; 12 positions match TRBD2. J lost 4 bases, V lost 1 base, and 5 bases had no gene match. This CDR3 is built from 15 residues. CDR1 GTSNPN and CDR2 SVGIG come from the germline V gene (reference sequence). CDR3 sequence (DNA): TGTGCCTGGAGTGGGGGGACTAGCGGGCCTTACGAGCAGTACTTC. Residues: CAWSGGTSGPYEQYF.

V usage is TRBV7-6 and J usage is TRBJ2-1; no clear D. Trimming pared 5 bases from V and 6 bases from J, leaving 11 bases between. CDR3 length: 13 amino acids. The germline V gene has CDR1 SGHVS and CDR2 FNYEAQ. The CDR3 DNA sequence: TGTGCCAGCAGCGATAGACGGATCAATGAGCAGTTCTTC. This translates into CASSDRRINEQFF.

J is TRBJ2-5 and V is TRBV12-5, with D perhaps TRBD1 (6 bases). The V gene lost 4 bases and the J gene lost 1 base, with 10 bases spanning the gap. Germline CDR1 is LGHNT and CDR2 is FRNRAP. This CDR3 region has 14 residues. The CDR3 spells CASGSLGGQETQYF. The DNA for the CDR3 is TGTGCTAGTGGTTCTCTAGGGGGCCAAGAGACCCAGTACTTC.

The chain employs TRBV27 and TRBJ2-1, with D maybe TRBD2 (6 bases). The CDR3 runs to 15 residues. Trimming cost V 5 bases and J 8 bases, with 19 bases left between them. Germline loops: CDR1 MNHEY, CDR2 SMNVEV (reference sequence). The chain's CDR3 is CASSTRRAPSYEQFF. The CDR3 DNA follows: TGTGCCAGCAGTACACGGAGGGCCCCTTCGTATGAGCAGTTCTTC.

This chain links TRBV11-2 with TRBJ2-1, with TRBD1 as a possible D gene (5 bases). Trimming shortened V by 3 bases and J by 2 bases, and 17 bases separated the two germline ends. This CDR3 is built from 17 residues. CDR1 is SGHAT, CDR2 FQNNGV, per germline. The CDR3 loop reads CASSFRAGRPTYNEQFF. In DNA, the CDR3 is TGTGCCAGCAGCTTCAGGGCCGGGCGGCCTACCTACAATGAGCAGTTCTTC.

The rearrangement links TRBV27 to TRBJ2-3; D possibly matches TRBD1 or TRBD2 (5 bases each). CDR1 is MNHEY and CDR2 is SMNVEV in the germline V gene (reference sequence). The V end lost 2 bases, the J end lost 1 base, and 16 bases lay between the germline ends. This CDR3 is built from 17 residues. CDR3 in DNA: TGTGCCAGCAGTTTACCAACTATGGGACGGGGCACAGATACGCAGTATTTT. Its translation is CASSLPTMGRGTDTQYF.

This clone was detected a few times. V and J are TRBV27 and TRBJ2-5, with D unresolved. The V end lost 5 bases, the J end lost 3 bases, and 10 bases lay between the germline ends. CDR1 MNHEY and CDR2 SMNVEV come from the germline V gene (reference sequence). The CDR3 runs to 13 residues. The CDR3 here is CASSPFAEETQYF. DNA for the CDR3: TGTGCCAGCAGTCCTTTTGCGGAAGAGACCCAGTACTTC.

The CDR3 loop reads CASSRSGNEQFF. DNA of the CDR3: TGTGCCAGCAGTCGGAGCGGTAATGAGCAGTTCTTC. This chain uses TRBV28 with TRBJ2-1, with D possibly TRBD2 on 5 matching bases. The CDR3 is 12 amino acids. The germline V gene encodes CDR1 MDHEN and CDR2 SYDVKM. V lost 5 bases and J 7 bases, leaving 9 bases between the germline ends.

The J gene is TRBJ2-4, the V gene TRBV6-5; TRBD1 matches at 11 bases. The CDR3 runs to 16 residues. Germline values: CDR1 MNHEY, CDR2 SVGAGI. Trimming took 4 bases from V and 0 from J; bases not matched to a gene: 2. The CDR3: CASSWGQGVAKNIQYF. As DNA, the CDR3 is TGTGCCAGCAGTTGGGGACAGGGGGTAGCCAAAAACATTCAGTACTTC.

The chain has TRBV7-3 and TRBJ2-2; 7 bases are shared with TRBD2. Trimming removed 3 bases from V and 5 bases from J; junction bases left unmatched: 9. From germline, CDR1 is SGHTA and CDR2 FQGTGA. This CDR3 has 16 amino acids. The CDR3 is CASSLVGGPGTGELFF. DNA for the CDR3: TGTGCCAGCAGCTTGGTGGGAGGGCCGGGAACCGGGGAGCTGTTTTTT.

The chain is built from TRBV5-1 and TRBJ2-5; D remains ambiguous. Trimming removed 0 bases at V and 1 base at J, with 7 bases between. The V gene's germline CDR1 is SGHRS and CDR2 YFSETQ. The CDR3 has 14 amino acids. The CDR3 loop is CASSLGWGQETQYF. CDR3 nucleotide sequence: TGCGCCAGCAGCTTGGGTTGGGGCCAAGAGACCCAGTACTTC.

This clone was seen a few times. The same CDR3 arises from other DNA sequences in this sample as well. The chain links TRBV27 to TRBJ1-1, with D possibly matching TRBD1 (6 bases). Germline loops: CDR1 MNHEY, CDR2 SMNVEV (reference sequence). The germline V and J ends were trimmed by 5 bases and 6 bases, with 7 bases remaining between them. The CDR3 covers 11 residues. As DNA, the CDR3 is TGTGCCAGCAGTCGGGGGCCTGAAGCTTTCTTT. Its protein is CASSRGPEAFF.

The rearrangement joins TRBV5-4 to TRBJ2-7; possibly TRBD1 for D (6 bases). With 2 bases removed from V and 2 bases from J, the gap between germline ends came to 11 bases. The germline gives CDR1 SGHNT, CDR2 YYREEE (reference sequence). The CDR3 contains 14 residues. CDR3 nucleotide sequence: TGTGCCAGCAGCTTCACAGGGCTCACCTACGAGCAGTACTTC. Protein product: CASSFTGLTYEQYF.

The sample holds one count of this clone. This sequence joins TRBV27 and TRBJ1-2, with D hard to call. The CDR3 covers 13 residues. V gave up 1 base and J gave up 7 bases, with 10 bases separating them. Germline lookup yields CDR1 MNHEY and CDR2 SMNVEV (reference sequence). The CDR3 DNA is TGTGCCAGCAGTTTATGGGCCGGGATTGGCTACACCTTC. Encoded protein: CASSLWAGIGYTF.

V gene TRBV7-9 combines with J gene TRBJ2-7; 7 bases fit TRBD2. The ends lost 5 bases at V and 0 bases at J; junction bases unmatched: 16. The germline gives CDR1 SEHNR, CDR2 FQNEAQ (reference sequence). The CDR3 spans 18 residues. The CDR3 coding sequence is TGTGCCAGCAGCGGAACCCCGCGGGGGACGGCGAGCTCCTACGAGCAGTACTTC. This encodes CASSGTPRGTASSYEQYF. The whole variable domain, remainder taken from reference TRBV7-9 and TRBJ2-7, is DTGVSQNPRHKITKRGQNVTFRCDPISEHNRLYWYRQTLGQGPEFLTYFQNEAQLEKSRLLSDRFSAERPKGSFSTLEIQRTEQGDSAMYLCASSGTPRGTASSYEQYFGPGTRLTVT.

This clone appeared once. The V and J genes are TRBV5-6 and TRBJ2-7; 9 positions agree with TRBD1. V gave up 0 bases and J gave up 4 bases; unmatched junction bases: 2. CDR1 and CDR2 (germline): SGHDT, YYEEEE. The CDR3 runs 14 residues. CDR3 in DNA: TGTGCCAGCAGCTTGGAACAGGGGGCGTACGAGCAGTACTTC. This sequence encodes CASSLEQGAYEQYF.

The chain combines TRBV11-2 with TRBJ2-2, with D maybe TRBD1 (6 bases). The CDR3 covers 14 residues. Trimming left V 6 bases short and J 4 bases short, with 12 bases between. CDR1 SGHAT and CDR2 FQNNGV come from the germline V gene. The DNA for the CDR3 is TGTGCCAGCAGTCCAGGGGTGGGCACCGGGGAGCTGTTTTTT. It encodes CASSPGVGTGELFF.

Written as DNA, the CDR3 is TGTGCCAGCAGCACCGCCCACCTCGAGGGGGAGACCCAGTACTTC. Translating it yields CASSTAHLEGETQYF. The chain employs TRBV11-1 and TRBJ2-5; D is possibly TRBD1 or TRBD2 (5 bases each). The CDR3 has 15 residues. Germline loops: CDR1 SGHAT, CDR2 FQDESV (reference sequence). Trimming cost V 5 bases and J 5 bases, with 18 bases left between them.

The J gene is TRBJ1-2, the V gene TRBV6-5; D not resolved. The germline CDR1 and CDR2 sequences are MNHEY and SVGAGI. This CDR3 is built from 14 residues. V was cut by 11 bases and J by 2 bases, with 18 bases left in between. The CDR3 DNA is TGTGCCGTTTCCCCAGCAGGAGGAAACTATGGCTACACCTTC. Its protein product is CAVSPAGGNYGYTF.